The present entry profiles one T cell receptor (beta chain) with its context. Antigen specificity is unknown. The sample originates from a study of human T cells and chemical hapten exposure. The study's findings and limits: The number of TCRs over 1 in 1000 frequency stayed unchanged after DPC.

CDR3 size: 17 residues. The V gene lost 4 bases and the J gene lost 2 bases, with 21 bases spanning the gap. The V gene's germline CDR1 is SGHRS and CDR2 YFSETQ. Unique molecular identifiers were affixed to discrete cDNA molecules within the library. Original handling: Approximately 100,000 TCRs per sample was the median, with a range of about 20,000 to 690,600. Each CDR3 protein is one row after TCRdb ran MiXCR on the RACE reads. TCRdb's processing, not the authors' own work, is the source of the V and J calls. The sample holds 350,000 to 400,000 distinct CDR3 sequences, about 6% seen once. Time point here: patch test 2, 6 weeks after DPC sensitization. Stated treatment: therapeutic diphenylcyclopropenone sensitization with weekly scalp DPC. Staff drew blood before applying each patch test.

The receptor's source is a woman aged 18-29 years with alopecia areata. Some clones in this sample may be carry-over from other donors' samples. The chain carries TRBV5-1 and TRBJ1-1; possibly TRBD1 for D (6 bases). This material consisted of whole blood, taken in connection with sensitization to the hapten diphenylcyclopropenone (DPC). DNA for the CDR3: TGCGCCAGCAGCCCTAGGACAGAGATGGTGATAAACACTGAAGCTTTCTTT. This sequence encodes CASSPRTEMVINTEAFF.